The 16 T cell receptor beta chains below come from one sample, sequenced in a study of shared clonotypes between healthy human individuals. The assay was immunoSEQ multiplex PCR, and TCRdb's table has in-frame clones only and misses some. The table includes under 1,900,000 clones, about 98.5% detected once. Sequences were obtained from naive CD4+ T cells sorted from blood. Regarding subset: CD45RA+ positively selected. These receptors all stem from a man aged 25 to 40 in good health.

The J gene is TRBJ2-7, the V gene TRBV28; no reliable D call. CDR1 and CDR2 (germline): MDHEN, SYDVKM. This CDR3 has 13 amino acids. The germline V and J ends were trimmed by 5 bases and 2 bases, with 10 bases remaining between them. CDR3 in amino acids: CASSMPVTYEQYF. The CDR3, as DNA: TGTGCCAGCAGTATGCCGGTAACCTACGAGCAGTACTTC.

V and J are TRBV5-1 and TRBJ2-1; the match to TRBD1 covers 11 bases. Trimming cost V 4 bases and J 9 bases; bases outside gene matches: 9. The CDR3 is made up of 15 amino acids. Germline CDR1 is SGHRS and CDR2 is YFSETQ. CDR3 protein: CASSLNGQGASEQFF. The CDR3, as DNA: TGCGCCAGCAGCCTAAACGGACAGGGGGCCAGTGAGCAGTTCTTC.

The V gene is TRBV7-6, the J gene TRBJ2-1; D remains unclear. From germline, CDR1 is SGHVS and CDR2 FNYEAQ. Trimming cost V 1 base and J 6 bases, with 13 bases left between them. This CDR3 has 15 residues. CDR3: CASSLVEGQTNEQFF. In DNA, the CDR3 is TGTGCCAGCAGCTTAGTAGAAGGGCAGACCAATGAGCAGTTCTTC.

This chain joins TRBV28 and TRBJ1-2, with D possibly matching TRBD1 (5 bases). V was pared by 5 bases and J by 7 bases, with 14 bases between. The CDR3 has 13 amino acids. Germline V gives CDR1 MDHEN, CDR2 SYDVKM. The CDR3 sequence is CASSIRGPGGYTF. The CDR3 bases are TGTGCCAGCAGTATTCGGGGACCGGGTGGCTACACCTTC.

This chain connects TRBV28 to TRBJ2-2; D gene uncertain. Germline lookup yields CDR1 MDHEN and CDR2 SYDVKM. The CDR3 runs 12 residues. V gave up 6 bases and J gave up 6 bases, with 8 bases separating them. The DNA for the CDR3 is TGTGCCAGCAGCTCCACAGCCGGGGAGCTGTTTTTT. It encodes CASSSTAGELFF.

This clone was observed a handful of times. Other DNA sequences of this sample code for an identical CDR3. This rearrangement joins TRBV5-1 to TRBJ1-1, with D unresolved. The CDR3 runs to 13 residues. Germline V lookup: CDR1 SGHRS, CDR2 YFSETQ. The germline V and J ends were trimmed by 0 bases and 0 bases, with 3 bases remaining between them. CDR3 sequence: CASSLEVNTEAFF. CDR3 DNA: TGCGCCAGCAGCTTGGAAGTGAACACTGAAGCTTTCTTT.

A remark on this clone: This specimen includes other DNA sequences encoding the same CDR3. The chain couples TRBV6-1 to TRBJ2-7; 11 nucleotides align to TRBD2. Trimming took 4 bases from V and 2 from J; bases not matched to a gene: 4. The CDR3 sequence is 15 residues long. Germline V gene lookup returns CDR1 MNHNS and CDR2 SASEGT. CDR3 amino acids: CASSATSGITYEQYF. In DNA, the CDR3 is TGTGCCAGCAGTGCGACTAGCGGGATCACCTACGAGCAGTACTTC.

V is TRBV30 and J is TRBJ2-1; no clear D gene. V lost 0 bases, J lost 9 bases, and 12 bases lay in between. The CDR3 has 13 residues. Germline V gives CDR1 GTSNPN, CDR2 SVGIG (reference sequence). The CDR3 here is CAWSVRLVSEQFF. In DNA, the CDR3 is TGTGCCTGGAGTGTACGTCTAGTCAGTGAGCAGTTCTTC.

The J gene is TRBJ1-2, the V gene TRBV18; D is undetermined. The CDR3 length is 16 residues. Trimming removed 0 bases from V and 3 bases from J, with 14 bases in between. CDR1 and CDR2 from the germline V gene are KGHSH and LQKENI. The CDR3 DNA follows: TGTGCCAGCTCACCACCCCTGGGCAGACTAGACTATGGCTACACCTTC. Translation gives CASSPPLGRLDYGYTF. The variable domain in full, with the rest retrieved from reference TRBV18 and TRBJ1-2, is NAGVMQNPRHLVRRRGQEARLRCSPMKGHSHVYWYRQLPEEGLKFMVYLQKENIIDESGMPKERFSAEFPKEGPSILRIQQVVRGDSAAYFCASSPPLGRLDYGYTFGSGTRLTVV.

The CDR3 here is CASSLGPAGAYNEQFF. For the CDR3, the DNA is TGTGCCAGCAGCTTAGGGCCAGCGGGAGCCTACAATGAGCAGTTCTTC. This chain connects TRBV7-8 to TRBJ2-1; 8 bases align to TRBD2. Germline V gene lookup returns CDR1 SGHVS and CDR2 FQNEAQ. V dropped 1 base and J dropped 2; count of bases not matched to a gene: 4. The CDR3 runs to 16 residues.

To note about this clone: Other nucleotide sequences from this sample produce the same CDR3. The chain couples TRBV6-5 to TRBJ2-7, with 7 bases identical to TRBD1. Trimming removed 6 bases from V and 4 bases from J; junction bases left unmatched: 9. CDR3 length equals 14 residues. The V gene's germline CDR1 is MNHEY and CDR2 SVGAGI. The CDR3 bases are TGTGCCAGCAGACGAACAGGGGATAGGTACGAGCAGTACTTC. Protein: CASRRTGDRYEQYF.

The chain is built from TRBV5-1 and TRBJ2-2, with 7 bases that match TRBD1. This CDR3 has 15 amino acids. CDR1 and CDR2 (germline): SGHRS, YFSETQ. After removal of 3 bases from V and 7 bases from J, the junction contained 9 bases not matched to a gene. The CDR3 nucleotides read TGCGCCAGCAGCTCCGCCCGGACAGGCGACGGGGAGCTGTTTTTT. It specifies CASSSARTGDGELFF.

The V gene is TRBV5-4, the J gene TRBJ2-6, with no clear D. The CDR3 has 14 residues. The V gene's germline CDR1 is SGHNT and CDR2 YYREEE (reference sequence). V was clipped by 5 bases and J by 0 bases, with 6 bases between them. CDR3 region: CASSTNSGANVLTF. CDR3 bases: TGTGCCAGCAGTACGAACTCTGGGGCCAACGTCCTGACTTTC.

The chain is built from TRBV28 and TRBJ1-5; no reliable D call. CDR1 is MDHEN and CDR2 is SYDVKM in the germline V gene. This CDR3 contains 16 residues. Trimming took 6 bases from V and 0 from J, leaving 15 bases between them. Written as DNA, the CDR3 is TGTGCCAGCAGCCCCACGGCCGGCCATAGCAATCAGCCCCAGCATTTT. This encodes CASSPTAGHSNQPQHF.

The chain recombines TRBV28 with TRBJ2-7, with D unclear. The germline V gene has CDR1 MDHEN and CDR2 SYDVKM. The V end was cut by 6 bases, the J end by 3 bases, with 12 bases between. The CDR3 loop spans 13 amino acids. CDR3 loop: CASRQATLYEQYF. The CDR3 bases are TGTGCCAGCAGGCAGGCCACCCTCTACGAGCAGTACTTC.

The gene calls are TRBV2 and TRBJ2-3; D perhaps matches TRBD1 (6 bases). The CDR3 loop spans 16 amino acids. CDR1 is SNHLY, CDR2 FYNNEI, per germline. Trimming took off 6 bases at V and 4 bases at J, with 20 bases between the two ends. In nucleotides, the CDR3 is TGTGCCAGCAGGGTATACAGGGATATTCGGGCAGATACGCAGTATTTT. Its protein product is CASRVYRDIRADTQYF. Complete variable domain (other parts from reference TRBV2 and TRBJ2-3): EPEVTQTPSHQVTQMGQEVILRCVPISNHLYFYWYRQILGQKVEFLVSFYNNEISEKSEIFDDQFSVERPDGSNFTLKIRSTKLEDSAMYFCASRVYRDIRADTQYFGPGTRLTVL.